This TCR beta chain was sequenced for a study of CD8 T cells in Susac syndrome. A remark on this clonotype: No antigen is known for it.

Findings of the study overall: As the study acknowledged, the number of individuals who were part of its TCR sequencing and HLA analysis was relatively small. Susac-specific public clones were found in both the total CD8+ and the CD8+ TEMRA repertoires, with sixteen in the former and five in the latter.

Each Susac syndrome patient had definite or probable disease by recently defined criteria. Germline V gene data show CDR1 as SGHRS and CDR2 as YFSETQ. Trimming cost V 8 bases and J 10 bases, with 21 bases left between them. The CDR3 sequence is 13 residues long. An input of roughly 0.5 to 1 ug of RNA was subjected to reverse transcription using random hexamers. TCRdb itself ran the immunoSEQ multiplex PCR reads through MiXCR, one entry per CDR3 protein. The table includes 65,000 to 100,000 distinct CDR3 sequences, about 96% detected once. Sequenced: CD8+ T cells from PBMCs. This sequence joins TRBV5-1 and TRBJ1-1; D perhaps matches TRBD1 (5 bases). This receptor was identified in a human donor with Susac syndrome. The CDR3 reads CASRGNTNSAAFF. In DNA, the CDR3 is TGCGCCAGTCGGGGGAACACCAACTCGGCAGCTTTCTTT.